The clone carrying this T cell receptor (beta chain) came up once. Its antigen remains unidentified. Assay used: immunoSEQ multiplex PCR; TCRdb lists only in-frame clones, some missing. The table records about 770,000 clones, roughly 72% of them present only once. The record originates from a study of shared clonotypes between healthy human individuals. Study-level findings and limits: With several donors compared, roughly 5% of naive CD4 clonotypes were shared.

The V gene's germline CDR1 is MNHNY and CDR2 SVGAGI (reference sequence). CDR3 size: 15 residues. After removal of 5 bases from V and 7 bases from J, the junction contained 7 bases not matched to a gene. The sequence derives from a woman aged 30 to 39 in good health. The chain is built from TRBV6-6 and TRBJ2-7; 14 bases fit TRBD2. Sequencing was done on a sample of memory CD4+ T cells sorted from blood. The subset denotes: CD45RA-negative fraction. The CDR3 is CASSAPGLAGVEQYF. The DNA for the CDR3 is TGTGCCAGCAGTGCGCCGGGACTAGCGGGAGTGGAGCAGTACTTC.